This entry features one T cell receptor (beta chain) sequence. The antigen is not known. These data belong to a study of blood T cells in healthy people across ages. Findings of the study overall: Reliance upon unsorted PBMCs precluded definitive naive versus antigen-experienced comparison.

Combining a sample-barcoded 5' primer with a J-beta primer mix, a second PCR ran for about 7 to 12 cycles. TCRdb redid the calling of the 5' RACE reads with MiXCR, one entry per CDR3 protein. The repertoire holds more than 900,000 distinct CDR3 sequences, with roughly 24% as singletons. V gave up 5 bases and J gave up 2 bases; unmatched junction bases: 3. Germline-derived CDR1 and CDR2 are ENHRY and SYGVKD. CDR3 length: 14 amino acids. The same specimen was also included in a second study, on T cells of mothers and their children.

The TCR comes from a girl aged 2-10 years in good health. The sample consisted of blood. This chain links TRBV10-3 with TRBJ2-5, with 9 bases aligning to TRBD1. In nucleotides, the CDR3 is TGTGCCATCAGTCAACAGGGGGCTCAAGAGACCCAGTACTTC. Its protein product is CAISQQGAQETQYF.